This passage covers 27 T cell receptor beta chains from one sample sequenced in a study of blood T cell repertoires in COVID-19 (dated by TCRdb to about 2020). Libraries were made using the immunoSEQ multiplex PCR assay. In its TCRdb copy, this immuneACCESS table keeps in-frame sequences only and misses some clones. Where compared with another copy, unresolved V genes explain less than half of these, and the others have no known cause. The sample table lists fewer than 350,000 clones, around 85% of them with a count of one. The ten largest clonotypes hold approximately 6% of the sample. Sequencing used PBMCs or T cells enriched from blood (not recorded which). These receptors came from a woman aged 40 to 55 who had recovered from COVID-19.

The CDR3 coding sequence is TGCAGTGCTAGGAAAGGGGATGGCTACACCTTC. It translates to CSARKGDGYTF. This sequence joins TRBV20-1 and TRBJ1-2, with a possible D match to TRBD1 (5 bases). Trimming pared 3 bases from V and 6 bases from J, leaving 8 bases between. Germline V CDR1 and CDR2: DFQATT, SNEGSKA (reference sequence). The CDR3 spans 11 residues.

The V call is TRBV4-3, the J call TRBJ2-3, with 12 nucleotides matching TRBD1. Germline V gives CDR1 LGHNA, CDR2 YSLEER. The CDR3 spans 21 residues. The V and J ends lost 4 bases and 4 bases, in that order; junction bases with no gene match: 21. CDR3 DNA: TGCGCCAGCAGCCCAGCAGGGACAGGGGGCTTTGCGGGAGTCGTGGCAGATACGCAGTATTTT. It encodes CASSPAGTGGFAGVVADTQYF.

This sequence joins TRBV4-1 and TRBJ2-1; D gene uncertain. V gave up 0 bases and J gave up 3 bases, with 15 bases separating them. CDR1 and CDR2 (germline): MGHRA, YSYEKL. The CDR3 is 17 amino acids. CDR3 sequence reads: CASSQEWSGFLYNEQFF. In nucleotides, the CDR3 is TGCGCCAGCAGCCAAGAGTGGTCCGGGTTTCTCTACAATGAGCAGTTCTTC.

The chain couples TRBV28 to TRBJ1-3; D remains unclear. Germline V gives CDR1 MDHEN, CDR2 SYDVKM. Trimming removed 7 bases at V and 1 base at J, with 11 bases between. The CDR3 loop spans 14 amino acids. This chain's CDR3 is CASISGGSGNTIYF. The CDR3 DNA sequence: TGTGCCAGCATCTCGGGAGGGTCTGGAAACACCATATATTTT.

The chain uses TRBV14 and TRBJ1-1; perhaps TRBD1 as D (6 bases). Germline V CDR1 and CDR2: SGHDN, FVKESK. Trimming stripped 0 bases from V and 2 bases from J, with 13 bases between. This CDR3 is built from 16 residues. The CDR3 spells CASSQDLAGVNTEAFF. The CDR3 nucleotides read TGTGCCAGCAGCCAAGATTTGGCAGGGGTAAACACTGAAGCTTTCTTT.

This chain connects TRBV6-6 to TRBJ1-3; 9 bases agree with TRBD1. This CDR3 comprises 15 residues. Per the germline V gene, CDR1 is MNHNY and CDR2 is SVGAGI (reference sequence). The J segment lost 0 bases and the V segment lost 8 bases, leaving 5 bases of the junction unmatched. The CDR3 sequence is CASWTGDHSGNTIYF. The CDR3 DNA is TGTGCCAGCTGGACAGGGGACCACTCTGGAAACACCATATATTTT.

This clone turned up a few times. The CDR3 DNA reads TGTGCCAGCTCGCCCCCAGGGGGTAGTAGCACCTACAATGAGCAGTTCTTC. Translating it yields CASSPPGGSSTYNEQFF. The V and J genes are TRBV18 and TRBJ2-1; 7 bases line up with TRBD1. Looked up from germline, CDR1 is KGHSH and CDR2 is LQKENI. The CDR3 totals 17 residues. V was pared by 6 bases and J by 2 bases, with 13 bases of the junction left unmatched.

This chain connects TRBV30 to TRBJ2-7; 10 positions match TRBD2. The CDR3 sequence is 13 residues long. Trimming at V came to 4 bases and at J to 7 bases, leaving 7 bases not matched to a gene. The germline gives CDR1 GTSNPN, CDR2 SVGIG (reference sequence). CDR3 in DNA: TGTGCCTGGACCATAGCGGGAGGCGGGGAGCAGTACTTC. Amino acids: CAWTIAGGGEQYF. The whole variable domain, filled in from reference TRBV30 and TRBJ2-7, reads SQTIHQWPATLVQPVGSPLSLECTVEGTSNPNLYWYRQAAGRGLQLLFYSVGIGQISSEVPQNLSASRPQDRQFILSSKKLLLSDSGFYLCAWTIAGGGEQYFGPGTRLTVT.

The rearrangement uses TRBV6-5 and TRBJ2-7, with TRBD1 identical over 10 bases. The germline V gene has CDR1 MNHEY and CDR2 SVGAGI. Trimming took 1 base from V and 4 from J; bases not matched to a gene: 4. The CDR3 has 15 residues. The CDR3 DNA is TGTGCCAGCAGTTACTTCGGGACAGGGGCATACGAGCAGTACTTC. Amino acid sequence: CASSYFGTGAYEQYF.

This chain connects TRBV7-9 to TRBJ2-1; a weak D match, TRBD1 (6 bases). The CDR3 loop spans 16 amino acids. Trimming left V 1 base short and J 6 bases short, with 16 bases between. Germline CDR1 is SEHNR and CDR2 is FQNEAQ (reference sequence). The CDR3 here is CASSLGSGVISNEQFF. CDR3 DNA sequence: TGTGCCAGCAGCTTAGGTTCAGGGGTCATAAGCAATGAGCAGTTCTTC.

The chain couples TRBV28 to TRBJ1-2, with TRBD1 matching 9 bases. With 8 bases clipped from V and 6 bases from J, the junction kept 10 bases outside the gene matches. CDR1 and CDR2 (germline): MDHEN, SYDVKM. The CDR3 runs to 14 residues. CDR3 sequence: CASWDGTGMDGYTF. The CDR3 DNA sequence: TGTGCCAGCTGGGACGGGACAGGGATGGATGGCTACACCTTC.

The chain employs TRBV6-1 and TRBJ2-6; D unclear. In germline, CDR1 is MNHNS, CDR2 SASEGT. Deletions cut 3 bases from V and 0 bases from J, with 6 bases between. CDR3 size: 15 residues. The CDR3 loop is CASSDRVSGANVLTF. As DNA, the CDR3 is TGTGCCAGCAGTGATCGGGTCTCTGGGGCCAACGTCCTGACTTTC.

This chain connects TRBV19 to TRBJ1-5; TRBD1 might be the D (5 bases). The CDR3 extends over 16 amino acids. CDR1 and CDR2 from the germline V gene are LNHDA and SQIVND (reference sequence). V shed 7 bases and J shed 3 bases, with 19 bases lying between them. The CDR3 protein is CASKPLARQNNQPQHF. CDR3 sequence (DNA): TGTGCCAGTAAACCCCTCGCCCGACAGAACAATCAGCCCCAGCATTTT.

The rearrangement links TRBV3-1 (or the pseudogene TRBV3-2) to TRBJ2-2, with a possible D match to TRBD1 (5 bases). Germline lookup yields CDR1 LGHDT and CDR2 YNNKEL (reference sequence). Trimming stripped 2 bases from V and 7 bases from J, with 8 bases between. The CDR3 is 13 amino acids. CDR3 sequence: CASSQWGNGELFF. Here the CDR3 DNA reads TGTGCCAGCAGCCAATGGGGCAACGGGGAGCTGTTTTTT.

The CDR3: CAITGGTAEAFF. As DNA, the CDR3 is TGTGCCATCACGGGCGGGACCGCTGAAGCTTTCTTT. The genes are TRBV10-3 and TRBJ1-1; maybe TRBD1 (5 bases). The germline V gene has CDR1 ENHRY and CDR2 SYGVKD. The CDR3 spans 12 residues. Trimming left V 7 bases short and J 6 bases short, with 12 bases between.

The V call is TRBV7-2, the J call TRBJ2-7, with TRBD1 as a possible D gene (5 bases). The V end lost 2 bases, the J end lost 6 bases, and 11 bases lay between the germline ends. The CDR3 extends over 13 amino acids. Germline CDR1 SGHTA, CDR2 FQGNSA. The CDR3, as DNA: TGTGCCAGCAGCTTACCCCAGGGCTCCGAGCAGTACTTC. This codes for CASSLPQGSEQYF. The variable domain in full, completed from reference TRBV7-2 and TRBJ2-7, reads GAGVSQSPSNKVTEKGKDVELRCDPISGHTALYWYRQSLGQGLEFLIYFQGNSAPDKSGLPSDRFSAERTGGSVSTLTIQRTQQEDSAVYLCASSLPQGSEQYFGPGTRLTVT.

This clone was counted a single time. The CDR3 DNA reads as TGTGCCAGCAGTTTAAGAGGGGGTACCACTGAAGCTTTCTTT. Its protein is CASSLRGGTTEAFF. The genes are TRBV28 and TRBJ1-1; possibly TRBD1 for D (6 bases). Trimming removed 2 bases from V and 4 bases from J, with 11 bases in between. Germline CDR1 reads MDHEN; CDR2 reads SYDVKM. The CDR3 contains 14 residues.

V and J are TRBV7-9 and TRBJ1-2; possibly TRBD1 for D (6 bases). V dropped 5 bases and J dropped 3 bases, with 16 bases sitting between them. The CDR3 consists of 15 residues. The V gene's germline CDR1 is SEHNR and CDR2 FQNEAQ (reference sequence). CDR3: CASSQRTEPYYGYTF. The CDR3 DNA reads as TGTGCCAGCAGCCAGCGGACAGAACCCTACTATGGCTACACCTTC.

The chain employs TRBV5-6 and TRBJ2-7; D possibly corresponds to TRBD2 (6 bases). The germline V and J ends were trimmed by 1 base and 4 bases, with 18 bases remaining between them. Germline V gene sequence: CDR1 SGHDT, CDR2 YYEEEE. The CDR3 covers 16 residues. CDR3 sequence reads: CASSLWGGKSLYEQYF. CDR3 in DNA: TGTGCCAGCAGCTTGTGGGGCGGGAAGTCCCTATACGAGCAGTACTTC.

This clone was detected only once. The chain recombines TRBV7-8 with TRBJ2-3; TRBD2 matches 7 bases. The CDR3 is 15 residues long. Trimming removed 1 base from V and 1 base from J; junction bases left unmatched: 2. Germline V gene lookup returns CDR1 SGHVS and CDR2 FQNEAQ. The CDR3 region has the DNA TGTGCCAGCAGCTTAGGCGGGAGTGGCACAGATACGCAGTATTTT. This encodes CASSLGGSGTDTQYF.

V is TRBV29-1 and J is TRBJ2-7; 8 bases align to TRBD1. Germline CDR1 reads SQVTM; CDR2 reads ANQGSEA. This CDR3 spans 15 amino acids. V was clipped by 5 bases and J by 2 bases; unmatched bases: 11. CDR3 in amino acids: CSVRTGRDTAYEQYF. The DNA for the CDR3 is TGCAGCGTTCGGACAGGGCGGGACACCGCCTACGAGCAGTACTTC.

In nucleotides, the CDR3 is TGTGCCAGTAGCCCCGGGACAGGGGCCTGGAGCACAGATACGCAGTATTTT. Protein product: CASSPGTGAWSTDTQYF. The chain carries TRBV19 and TRBJ2-3; TRBD1 agrees at 10 bases. The CDR3 spans 17 residues. Looked up from germline, CDR1 is LNHDA and CDR2 is SQIVND (reference sequence). V was pared by 6 bases and J by 0 bases, with 9 bases of the junction left unmatched. The full variable domain, with the rest looked up from reference TRBV19 and TRBJ2-3, is DGGITQSPKYLFRKEGQNVTLSCEQNLNHDAMYWYRQDPGQGLRLIYYSQIVNDFQKGDIAEGYSVSREKKESFPLTVTSAQKNPTAFYLCASSPGTGAWSTDTQYFGPGTRLTVL.

The V gene is TRBV7-2, the J gene TRBJ2-3; D unclear. This CDR3 is 14 amino acids long. The germline V gene has CDR1 SGHTA and CDR2 FQGNSA. Trimming left V 5 bases short and J 1 base short, with 10 bases between. CDR3 protein: CASSPEFGTDTQYF. In nucleotides, the CDR3 is TGTGCCAGCAGCCCGGAGTTCGGCACAGATACGCAGTATTTT.

V gene TRBV28 combines with J gene TRBJ1-2; D may be TRBD1 (5 bases). This CDR3 region has 13 residues. Germline lookup yields CDR1 MDHEN and CDR2 SYDVKM. V lost 5 bases, J lost 6 bases, and 13 bases lay in between. CDR3 region: CASSTGGLDGYTF. DNA for the CDR3: TGTGCCAGCAGTACGGGGGGATTGGATGGCTACACCTTC.

The J gene is TRBJ2-7, the V gene TRBV3-1 (or the pseudogene TRBV3-2); 9 nucleotides agree with TRBD2. J gave up 3 bases and V 4 bases, and 13 bases lay outside the gene matches. The V gene's germline CDR1 is LGHDT and CDR2 YNNKEL (reference sequence). CDR3 size: 17 residues. This chain's CDR3 is CASSPQEGTSGYYEQYF. The DNA for the CDR3 is TGTGCCAGCAGCCCCCAAGAGGGAACTAGCGGGTACTACGAGCAGTACTTC.

The chain has TRBV6-5 and TRBJ1-2; D may be TRBD1 (6 bases). This CDR3 has 15 residues. CDR1 MNHEY and CDR2 SVGAGI come from the germline V gene. V was clipped by 6 bases and J by 4 bases, with 18 bases between them. CDR3 in amino acids: CASRPSGGNTYGYTF. CDR3 coding DNA: TGTGCCAGCAGGCCCTCGGGGGGCAACACCTATGGCTACACCTTC.

The J gene is TRBJ2-7, the V gene TRBV18, with TRBD2 matching over 10 bases. The CDR3 contains 15 residues. From germline, CDR1 is KGHSH and CDR2 LQKENI. V gave up 4 bases and J gave up 6 bases; unmatched junction bases: 9. Here the CDR3 DNA reads TGTGCCAGCTCACTCGGAGCGGGAGGGCCTGGCGAGCAGTACTTC. Translated, it gives CASSLGAGGPGEQYF.